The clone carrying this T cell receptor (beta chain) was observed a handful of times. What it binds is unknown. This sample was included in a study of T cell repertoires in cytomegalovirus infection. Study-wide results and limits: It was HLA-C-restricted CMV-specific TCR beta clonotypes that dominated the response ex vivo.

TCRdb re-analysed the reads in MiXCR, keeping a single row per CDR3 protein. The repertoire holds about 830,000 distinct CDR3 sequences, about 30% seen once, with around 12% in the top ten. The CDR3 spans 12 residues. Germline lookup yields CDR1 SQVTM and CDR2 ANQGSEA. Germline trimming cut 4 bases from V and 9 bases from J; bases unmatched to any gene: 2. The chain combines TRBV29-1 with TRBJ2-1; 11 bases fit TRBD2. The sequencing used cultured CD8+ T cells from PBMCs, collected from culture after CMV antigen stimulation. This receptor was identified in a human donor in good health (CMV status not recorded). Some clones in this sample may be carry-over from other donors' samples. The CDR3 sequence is CSVVLAGGEQFF. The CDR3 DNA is TGCAGCGTTGTGCTAGCGGGGGGTGAGCAGTTCTTC.